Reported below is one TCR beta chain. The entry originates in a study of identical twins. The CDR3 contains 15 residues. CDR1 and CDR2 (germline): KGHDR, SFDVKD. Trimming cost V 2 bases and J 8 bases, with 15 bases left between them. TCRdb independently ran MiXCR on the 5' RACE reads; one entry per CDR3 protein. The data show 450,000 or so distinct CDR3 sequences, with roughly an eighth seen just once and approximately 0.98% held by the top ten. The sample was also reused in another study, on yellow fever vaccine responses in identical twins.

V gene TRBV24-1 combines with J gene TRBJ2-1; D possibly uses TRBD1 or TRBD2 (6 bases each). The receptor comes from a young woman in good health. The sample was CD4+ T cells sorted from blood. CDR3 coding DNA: TGTGCCACCAGTGATTCGCAGGGGAGGCTCGATGAGCAGTTCTTC. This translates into CATSDSQGRLDEQFF.